One and the same sample provided the 10 T cell receptor beta chains below, sequenced in a study of PD-1 blockade in classical Hodgkin lymphoma. Generated by immunoSEQ multiplex PCR, the TCRdb table keeps only in-frame clones and is missing some. The table has 15,000 or so clones, 80% to 90% seen once. Time point here: newly diagnosed, previously untreated cHL patient sample. The specimen was peripheral blood mononuclear cells (PBMCs). The receptors come from a human donor with classical Hodgkin lymphoma.

The rearrangement joins TRBV5-1 to TRBJ2-3; 7 bases map to TRBD1. The V segment lost 6 bases and the J segment 0 bases; nucleotides outside the gene matches: 7. Germline V gives CDR1 SGHRS, CDR2 YFSETQ. CDR3 length: 15 amino acids. The CDR3 sequence is CASIPDRVSTDTQYF. CDR3 in DNA: TGCGCCAGCATCCCCGACAGGGTAAGCACAGATACGCAGTATTTT.

The chain uses TRBV5-1 and TRBJ2-5, with 7 bases matching TRBD2. This CDR3 region has 17 residues. Germline CDR1 and CDR2: SGHRS and YFSETQ. Unmatched junction bases numbered 11, after V lost 3 bases and J lost 0 bases. CDR3 residues: CASSSGLDLLYQETQYF. In nucleotides, the CDR3 is TGCGCCAGCAGCTCCGGACTAGATTTGTTGTACCAAGAGACCCAGTACTTC.

The chain combines TRBV7-9 with TRBJ2-7; D is possibly TRBD2 (7 bases). V shed 5 bases and J shed 5 bases, with 16 bases lying between them. This CDR3 has 14 amino acids. CDR1 is SEHNR, CDR2 FQNEAQ, per germline (reference sequence). CDR3 sequence (DNA): TGTGCCAGCAGCCGGGGGGCGGAAATTAACGAGCAGTACTTC. Amino acid sequence: CASSRGAEINEQYF. The full variable domain, in which reference TRBV7-9 and TRBJ2-7 provide the parts outside the CDR3, is DTGVSQNPRHKITKRGQNVTFRCDPISEHNRLYWYRQTLGQGPEFLTYFQNEAQLEKSRLLSDRFSAERPKGSFSTLEIQRTEQGDSAMYLCASSRGAEINEQYFGPGTRLTVT.

The rearrangement joins TRBV10-3 to TRBJ1-6; TRBD1 agrees at 11 bases. The V segment lost 6 bases and the J segment 8 bases; nucleotides outside the gene matches: 12. The CDR3 loop spans 17 amino acids. CDR1 ENHRY and CDR2 SYGVKD come from the germline V gene. The CDR3 bases are TGTGCCATCAGGGCCGGGACAGGGGGTGGGCCTGATTCACCCCTCCACTTT. This gives the protein CAIRAGTGGGPDSPLHF.

This clone was counted only a few times. J is TRBJ1-1 and V is TRBV6-5; a weak D match, TRBD1 (5 bases). CDR3 length equals 13 residues. Germline CDR1 and CDR2: MNHEY and SVGAGI. Trimming stripped 6 bases from V and 1 base from J, with 9 bases between. This CDR3 reads CASRRGRNTEAFF. The CDR3, as DNA: TGTGCCAGCAGGAGGGGAAGGAACACTGAAGCTTTCTTT.

This clone was recorded once. The V call is TRBV9, the J call TRBJ2-3; possible D gene TRBD2, 6 bases. This CDR3 has 14 amino acids. Trimming pared 0 bases from V and 2 bases from J, leaving 7 bases between. Looked up from germline, CDR1 is SGDLS and CDR2 is YYNGEE. The CDR3 protein is CASSVGLDTDTQYF. The CDR3 DNA sequence: TGTGCCAGCAGCGTAGGACTAGACACAGATACGCAGTATTTT.

This chain uses TRBV28 with TRBJ2-7; perhaps TRBD2 as D (5 bases). The CDR3 extends over 14 amino acids. Germline CDR1 reads MDHEN; CDR2 reads SYDVKM. V lost 5 bases, J lost 3 bases, and 14 bases lay in between. CDR3 bases: TGTGCCAGCAGTCTCATCCGGGAAAACTACGAGCAGTACTTC. Protein product: CASSLIRENYEQYF.

V gene TRBV10-1 combines with J gene TRBJ2-2, with a tentative D call TRBD1 (5 bases). The CDR3 extends over 15 amino acids. Germline V gives CDR1 WNHNN, CDR2 SYGVQD (reference sequence). Deletions cut 4 bases from V and 7 bases from J, with 16 bases between. The DNA for the CDR3 is TGCGCCAGCAGTGTAACCAGGGTCATCGACGGGGAGCTGTTTTTT. As protein: CASSVTRVIDGELFF.

The V and J genes are TRBV7-3 and TRBJ1-2; D might be TRBD1 (5 bases). The germline V and J ends were trimmed by 0 bases and 3 bases, with 8 bases remaining between them. The CDR3 contains 14 residues. Germline lookup yields CDR1 SGHTA and CDR2 FQGTGA. The CDR3 sequence: CASSLTPRDYGYTF. CDR3 nucleotide sequence: TGTGCCAGCAGCTTAACTCCCAGGGACTATGGCTACACCTTC.

This sequence joins TRBV27 and TRBJ1-1; D is perhaps TRBD1 (5 bases). Germline loops: CDR1 MNHEY, CDR2 SMNVEV (reference sequence). The CDR3 contains 17 residues. V lost 5 bases to trimming and J lost 1 base, with 20 bases between them. The CDR3 here is CASSAGPRAVWNTEAFF. The DNA of the CDR3 is TGTGCCAGCAGTGCGGGACCCAGGGCGGTATGGAACACTGAAGCTTTCTTT.